This T cell receptor beta chain was captured in a study of blood T cell repertoires in COVID-19. The V gene's germline CDR1 is DFQATT and CDR2 SNEGSKA (reference sequence). The CDR3 sequence is 14 residues long. Trimming removed 3 bases at V and 0 bases at J, with 9 bases between. Original processing methods: Reference gene primer amplification gave estimated nucleated cell counts. Using immunoSEQ multiplex PCR, the repertoire was profiled, and TCRdb retains in-frame clones only, with some absent. V and J calls and clone size follow that table, whereas D and trimming were derived from the DNA. The sample yields tens of thousands of clones, about 80% seen once.

The specimen was peripheral blood. This sequence originates from a woman aged 70-85 years with acute or convalescent COVID-19. The chain links TRBV20-1 to TRBJ1-5, with no clear D. The CDR3 DNA is TGCAGTGCTAGTCCGGGGAATAGCAATCAGCCCCAGCATTTT. It encodes CSASPGNSNQPQHF.